This T cell receptor beta chain derives from a study of CD4 T cells in relation to SARS-CoV-2 and coronaviruses. Repertoires were generated with immunoSEQ multiplex PCR, while TCRdb's copy carries only in-frame clones and drops some. The data contain about 11,000 clones, over 65% of them singletons. With regard to this clone: The antigen remains unidentified.

Unexposed donor CD4+ T cells date from about 2011-2018, before the COVID-19 pandemic. The cells were cultured for 9 to 11 days before CD4+ T cells were isolated. Unexposed-donor CD4+ T cells were probed with SARS-CoV-2 S/N and four cold-coronavirus spikes, cells permitting. Each well had roughly 2.2 million PBMCs in approximately 5.1% human AB serum with IL-2. The TCR originated in a human donor in good health. The sequenced material came from CD4+ T cells from PBMCs, cultured in vitro.

CDR3 loop: CAWTRDSFVYGYTF. In nucleotides, the CDR3 is TGTGCCTGGACTCGGGACAGCTTCGTCTATGGCTACACCTTC. The J gene is TRBJ1-2, the V gene TRBV30; TRBD1 matches at 7 bases. Germline CDR1 GTSNPN, CDR2 SVGIG (reference sequence). V lost 4 bases, J lost 4 bases, and 9 bases stayed unmatched. The CDR3 is 14 amino acids.